This is a list of T cell receptor beta chains from one sample in a study of Ad26.COV2.S vaccination and SARS-CoV-2 variants. Profiling relied on immunoSEQ multiplex PCR, and the TCRdb table lists in-frame clones only, not all of them. The data show roughly 250,000 clones, roughly 85% seen once. Specimen: peripheral blood, collected in a trial of Ad26.COV2.S vaccine versus placebo. The receptors derive from a person aged 18-60 years who received the Ad26.COV2.S COVID-19 vaccine or a placebo. Both conserved end residues are part of each CDR3. Size values are once, few and many counts, or a class for expanded clones, and some rows have none.

length,size,V,CDR3
16,.,TRBV25-1,CASSGSHGDANYGYTF
14,.,TRBV19,CASSKRTGDETQYF
15,.,TRBV19,CASSSSGTSEETQYF
14,.,TRBV11-2,CASSSRGRFYGYTF
11,few,TRBV9,CASSALGELFF
14,.,TRBV9,CASNTGTDTGELFF
15,.,TRBV7-2,CASSLGSLLVNIQYF
13,.,TRBV5-1,CASSLGAGTEAFF
17,.,TRBV7-2,CASSAPTGGGGYYGYTF
14,.,TRBV5-6,CASSSASMNTEAFF
13,few,TRBV6-6,CASSPFSRNEQFF
15,.,TRBV30,CAPSPRGLCNQPQHF
15,.,TRBV5-1,CASSSGQGMNTEAFF
17,.,TRBV9,CASSEGVGHINTGELFF
16,.,TRBV6-2/TRBV6-3,CASSYYGTGGSQTQYF
10,.,TRBV30,CAAGNTEAFF
13,.,TRBV7-2,CASSLKSNQPQHF
15,.,TRBV18,CASSQRQGAAGELFF
15,.,TRBV7-2,CASRPIDRFDNEQFF
15,.,TRBV2,CASSAWDGLVDEAFF
14,.,TRBV6-2/TRBV6-3,CASSYLGTGQPQHF
15,.,TRBV4-1,CASSQEQHNSYEQYF
14,.,TRBV11-2,CASSLGTGSYEQYF
11,.,TRBV30,CAWSESGGYTF
14,once,TRBV5-1,CASSLGQRIDEQYF
16,.,TRBV27,CASSLRAGSSYNEQFF
14,.,TRBV6-6,CASSWDRRYQPQHF
14,.,TRBV3-1/TRBV3-2,CASSLREGNSPLHF
16,.,TRBV5-1,CASSYRTSADTDTQYF
13,.,TRBV6-5,CASRGPGADTQYF
15,.,TRBV7-2,CASSSKRVDTDTQYF
15,.,TRBV5-5,CASSLAVDRGGGYTF
14,.,TRBV9,CASSFSTEGGEQFF
14,.,TRBV7-6,CASSSTANTGELFF
12,.,TRBV7-9,CASSLSGKPQHF
12,.,TRBV10-3,CAISDDAYEQYF
12,once,TRBV30,CAWGGVGSPLHF
18,.,TRBV4-3,CASSQDGAGQFKYYGYTF
14,.,TRBV19,CASKKRQGAYEQYF
12,many,TRBV9,CASSVGGNTIYF
16,.,TRBV29-1,CSVPRPQAAMNTEAFF
16,.,TRBV7-2,CASSLSISGGQETQYF
15,.,TRBV5-1,CASSPIGGGDQPQHF
19,.,TRBV7-2,CASSLRALAGAANTGELFF
13,.,TRBV10-3,CAITSEGDTEAFF